The text below deals with one T cell receptor beta chain. Its antigen is currently unknown. This entry belongs to a study of cytomegalovirus exposure and HLA in healthy donors. Study-wide points: Indistinguishable V segments, including TRBV6-2 and TRBV6-3, were excluded.

V lost 1 base and J lost 4; bases outside the gene matches: 7. Germline V lookup: CDR1 SEHNR, CDR2 FQNEAQ (reference sequence). This CDR3 has 15 residues. Primers: 60 Vbeta forward and 13 Jbeta reverse. Authors' analysis steps: Tens of millions of unique TCR beta chains, some 11 million shared, were counted in a later analysis. Assay used: immunoSEQ multiplex PCR; TCRdb lists only in-frame clones, some missing. The V and J calls and the clone size are those of that table, but D and trimming were determined from the DNA. In the table there are over 75,000 clones, 75% to 85% of which are singletons. Donors likely had unrecorded immune exposures despite being nominally healthy when sampled.

The clonotype was recovered from a male donor in good health and CMV-seropositive. This rearrangement joins TRBV7-9 to TRBJ2-7; 7 nucleotides align to TRBD2. The sequenced material came from PBMCs. This CDR3 reads CASSLVSAGPYEQYF. DNA for the CDR3: TGTGCCAGCAGCTTAGTTTCAGCGGGGCCTTACGAGCAGTACTTC.